These 26 T cell receptor beta chains share one sample of origin, sequenced in a study of cytomegalovirus exposure and HLA in healthy donors. Vbeta (60) and Jbeta (13) primers were used in the PCR. Clones were sequenced by immunoSEQ multiplex PCR, and TCRdb holds only the in-frame ones, with some missing. The sample shows 100,000 to 150,000 clones, around 81% of them seen only once. The sample consisted of PBMCs. These receptors all come from a man aged 18 to 30 in good health and CMV-seronegative.

This chain links TRBV19 with TRBJ2-6; D uncertain. Looked up from germline, CDR1 is LNHDA and CDR2 is SQIVND (reference sequence). The CDR3 length is 16 residues. Trimming cost V 3 bases and J 0 bases, with 9 bases left between them. DNA for the CDR3: TGTGCCAGTAGTATCAGGAACCCCTCTGGGGCCAACGTCCTGACTTTC. It encodes CASSIRNPSGANVLTF.

The chain combines TRBV6-1 with TRBJ2-7; TRBD1 matches 7 bases. This CDR3 is built from 13 residues. Unmatched junction bases numbered 4, after V lost 6 bases and J lost 2 bases. From germline, CDR1 is MNHNS and CDR2 SASEGT. Here the CDR3 DNA reads TGTGCCAGCAGCAGACAGGGTACCTACGAGCAGTACTTC. Protein sequence: CASSRQGTYEQYF.

The chain carries TRBV30 and TRBJ1-2; TRBD1 matches 8 bases. V gave up 5 bases and J gave up 8 bases; unmatched junction bases: 10. The CDR3 has 13 residues. Germline lookup yields CDR1 GTSNPN and CDR2 SVGIG (reference sequence). CDR3 in DNA: TGTGCCTGGGATCACCTGGACAGGGAAGGCTACACCTTC. Translating it yields CAWDHLDREGYTF.

The chain joins TRBV5-6 to TRBJ1-5, with TRBD1 matching over 9 bases. After removal of 3 bases from V and 1 base from J, the junction contained 14 bases not matched to a gene. The CDR3 runs to 19 residues. The germline V gene encodes CDR1 SGHDT and CDR2 YYEEEE. CDR3 in DNA: TGTGCCAGCAGCTCGGGGGGGGACAGGGCAGGTACGAGCAATCAGCCCCAGCATTTT. As protein: CASSSGGDRAGTSNQPQHF.

The rearrangement joins TRBV10-3 to TRBJ2-7, with 8 bases lining up with TRBD1. The CDR3 consists of 12 residues. Germline loops: CDR1 ENHRY, CDR2 SYGVKD. After removal of 4 bases from V and 6 bases from J, the junction contained 2 bases not matched to a gene. The CDR3 DNA is TGTGCCATCAGTGGGACAGGGCTCGAGCAGTACTTC. Amino acids: CAISGTGLEQYF.

This sequence joins TRBV25-1 and TRBJ1-6, with D tentatively TRBD1 (5 bases). CDR3 length: 16 amino acids. Trimming stripped 4 bases from V and 7 bases from J, with 17 bases between. The V gene's germline CDR1 is MGHDK and CDR2 SYGVNS. CDR3: CASSGQGTLRNSPLHF. The CDR3 DNA is TGTGCCAGCAGTGGGCAGGGCACCTTGCGGAATTCACCCCTCCACTTT.

The J gene is TRBJ2-2, the V gene TRBV5-6; tentative D call: TRBD1 (8 bases). Between the trimmed V and J ends, which lost 2 bases and 1 base, there was a span of 21 bases. CDR3 length: 19 residues. Per germline, CDR1 SGHDT and CDR2 YYEEEE. This chain's CDR3 is CASSLAGQANPMNTGELFF. CDR3 bases: TGTGCCAGCAGCTTAGCGGGACAGGCGAATCCTATGAACACCGGGGAGCTGTTTTTT.

A remark on this clone: An end of the junction does not agree with germline; a read error may underlie this. The rearrangement links TRBV7-2 to TRBJ2-7; tentatively, D is TRBD1 (6 bases). The germline V gene has CDR1 SGHTA and CDR2 FQGNSA. The CDR3 contains 11 residues. CDR3 DNA: TGTGCCAGCAGCTCCCAGGGGAAAGTGGGCTTC. Amino acids: CASSSQGKVGF.

The V gene is TRBV5-6, the J gene TRBJ1-2; tentative D call: TRBD1 (6 bases). Germline CDR1 and CDR2: SGHDT and YYEEEE. Trimming left V 1 base short and J 4 bases short, with 17 bases between. CDR3 length equals 16 residues. Here the CDR3 DNA reads TGTGCCAGCAGCTTGTTCCCTGAGGGGGAGACCTATGGCTACACCTTC. Its protein product is CASSLFPEGETYGYTF.

The genes are TRBV30 and TRBJ1-5; D is unclear. Germline assignment: CDR1 GTSNPN and CDR2 SVGIG (reference sequence). The germline V and J ends were trimmed by 2 bases and 0 bases, with 5 bases remaining between them. The CDR3 length is 13 residues. CDR3 amino acids: CAWSMYSNQPQHF. CDR3 DNA sequence: TGTGCCTGGAGTATGTATAGCAATCAGCCCCAGCATTTT.

V is TRBV4-1 and J is TRBJ2-3, with D uncertain. CDR3 size: 16 residues. CDR1 and CDR2 from the germline V gene are MGHRA and YSYEKL. V shed 4 bases and J shed 0 bases, with 14 bases lying between them. In DNA, the CDR3 is TGCGCCAGCAGCCCCCTATCGTTGTCTAGCACAGATACGCAGTATTTT. It is translated as CASSPLSLSSTDTQYF.

The chain has TRBV28 and TRBJ2-7; TRBD2 agrees at 9 bases. The CDR3 consists of 19 residues. V gave up 3 bases and J gave up 2 bases; unmatched junction bases: 17. Germline loops: CDR1 MDHEN, CDR2 SYDVKM. Written as DNA, the CDR3 is TGTGCCAGCAGTTTTTCCGGACTAGCGTACAAAAATCCGGCCTACGAGCAGTACTTC. Translated, it gives CASSFSGLAYKNPAYEQYF.

This clone was picked up one time. CDR3 coding DNA: TGTGCCAGCTCACGGAGGGACGGAGGGGGGGATAGCAATCAGCCCCAGCATTTT. This codes for CASSRRDGGGDSNQPQHF. This chain joins TRBV18 and TRBJ1-5; a possible D gene is TRBD1 (6 bases). Germline V gene sequence: CDR1 KGHSH, CDR2 LQKENI. Trimming left V 4 bases short and J 0 bases short, with 19 bases between. The CDR3 is 18 residues long.

The V call is TRBV19, the J call TRBJ1-1; no clear D. Trimming cost V 7 bases and J 11 bases, with 17 bases left between them. Looked up from germline, CDR1 is LNHDA and CDR2 is SQIVND (reference sequence). The CDR3 has 12 residues. The CDR3 spells CASTMDVGAAFF. The CDR3, as DNA: TGTGCCAGTACGATGGATGTGGGCGCTGCTTTCTTT.

The gene calls are TRBV7-9 and TRBJ2-5; TRBD2 aligns across 8 bases. CDR1 SEHNR and CDR2 FQNEAQ come from the germline V gene (reference sequence). The CDR3 is made up of 14 amino acids. V shed 1 base, J shed 3 bases, and the junction held 1 base outside the gene matches. The CDR3 sequence is CASSLEGLEETQYF. The CDR3 bases are TGTGCCAGCAGCTTAGAGGGACTAGAAGAGACCCAGTACTTC.

The chain uses TRBV7-2 and TRBJ2-7; no firm D call. V was clipped by 3 bases and J by 1 base, with 4 bases between them. This CDR3 comprises 12 residues. The germline V gene encodes CDR1 SGHTA and CDR2 FQGNSA. The CDR3 region is CASSFESYEQYF. The CDR3 DNA follows: TGTGCCAGCAGCTTTGAGTCCTACGAGCAGTACTTC. Using reference TRBV7-2 and TRBJ2-7 for the parts outside the CDR3, the full variable domain is GAGVSQSPSNKVTEKGKDVELRCDPISGHTALYWYRQSLGQGLEFLIYFQGNSAPDKSGLPSDRFSAERTGGSVSTLTIQRTQQEDSAVYLCASSFESYEQYFGPGTRLTVT.

The V call is TRBV11-2, the J call TRBJ1-1; TRBD1 matches at 7 bases. The CDR3 totals 15 residues. V was pared by 1 base and J by 5 bases, with 7 bases of the junction left unmatched. Germline values: CDR1 SGHAT, CDR2 FQNNGV. The CDR3 DNA is TGTGCCAGCAGCTTAGTAAAAAGGGGGCGGACTGAAGCTTTCTTT. Translation: CASSLVKRGRTEAFF. Variable domain in full (rest from reference TRBV11-2 and TRBJ1-1): EAGVAQSPRYKIIEKRQSVAFWCNPISGHATLYWYQQILGQGPKLLIQFQNNGVVDDSQLPKDRFSAERLKGVDSTLKIQPAKLEDSAVYLCASSLVKRGRTEAFFGQGTRLTVV.

The chain has TRBV30 and TRBJ1-3; D is uncertain. From germline, CDR1 is GTSNPN and CDR2 SVGIG (reference sequence). V was pared by 2 bases and J by 2 bases, with 7 bases between. The CDR3 totals 13 residues. CDR3 nucleotides: TGTGCCTGGAGTTTTGGAGCTGGAAACACCATATATTTT. Protein product: CAWSFGAGNTIYF.

V usage is TRBV6-4 and J usage is TRBJ1-1; D is ambiguous. The CDR3 runs to 15 residues. Trimming took 3 bases from V and 2 from J, leaving 13 bases between them. Germline CDR1 MRHNA, CDR2 SNTAGT. CDR3 nucleotide sequence: TGTGCCAGCAGTGAGACGGTGGGCAGCAACACTGAAGCTTTCTTT. Translation: CASSETVGSNTEAFF.

The CDR3 spells CASSFPGDDISSYEQYF. The CDR3 DNA follows: TGCGCCAGCAGCTTCCCAGGGGACGATATAAGCTCCTACGAGCAGTACTTC. The rearrangement uses TRBV5-1 and TRBJ2-7; D possibly corresponds to TRBD1 (6 bases). CDR1 is SGHRS, CDR2 YFSETQ, per germline. Trimming cost V 2 bases and J 0 bases, with 18 bases left between them. This CDR3 has 17 residues.

This sequence joins TRBV6-5 and TRBJ1-1; D not certain. CDR3 length: 14 residues. V lost 8 bases and J 2 bases, leaving 15 bases between the germline ends. Germline CDR1 is MNHEY and CDR2 is SVGAGI. CDR3 DNA: TGTGCCAGCTCCGTAGGCGAGCGAAACACTGAAGCTTTCTTT. Its translation is CASSVGERNTEAFF.

This clone was recorded only once. The chain carries TRBV6-5 and TRBJ2-2, with TRBD1 matching 9 bases. Trimming took 6 bases from V and 1 from J; bases not matched to a gene: 3. The CDR3 totals 15 residues. Germline CDR1 is MNHEY and CDR2 is SVGAGI. CDR3 sequence: CASRPGQGNTGELFF. CDR3 nucleotides: TGTGCCAGCAGACCGGGACAGGGGAACACCGGGGAGCTGTTTTTT.

This clone was seen more than once but under ten times. The chain joins TRBV29-1 to TRBJ2-7; D not certain. The germline CDR1 and CDR2 sequences are SQVTM and ANQGSEA. V dropped 3 bases and J dropped 0 bases, with 9 bases sitting between them. CDR3 length: 13 amino acids. The CDR3 protein is CSVEAESSYEQYF. The DNA of the CDR3 is TGCAGCGTTGAGGCAGAAAGCTCCTACGAGCAGTACTTC.

The rearrangement joins TRBV5-1 to TRBJ2-7; 7 nucleotides align to TRBD1. CDR1 SGHRS and CDR2 YFSETQ come from the germline V gene. Trimming cost V 0 bases and J 0 bases; bases outside gene matches: 6. The CDR3 totals 16 residues. The DNA for the CDR3 is TGCGCCAGCAGCTTGGCCAGAGACAGGGCCTCCTACGAGCAGTACTTC. This gives the protein CASSLARDRASYEQYF.

The V gene is TRBV2, the J gene TRBJ1-2; tentative D call: TRBD1 (5 bases). The CDR3 length is 12 residues. Between the trimmed V and J ends, which lost 6 bases and 7 bases, there was a span of 12 bases. Germline loops: CDR1 SNHLY, CDR2 FYNNEI. CDR3 residues: CASRQGGAGYTF. The CDR3, as DNA: TGTGCCAGCAGGCAGGGAGGGGCTGGCTACACCTTC.

This clone turned up a few times. The V gene is TRBV4-3, the J gene TRBJ1-1; D call uncertain. The ends were cut back, 0 bases at V and 6 bases at J, with 11 bases in the middle. Germline V gene data show CDR1 as LGHNA and CDR2 as YSLEER. The CDR3 has 14 amino acids. CDR3 protein: CASSQERQRSEAFF. CDR3 nucleotide sequence: TGCGCCAGCAGCCAAGAGAGGCAGCGTTCTGAAGCTTTCTTT.